These 3 T cell receptor beta chains were sequenced from one sample in a study of blood T cell repertoires in COVID-19. Measured with immunoSEQ multiplex PCR; TCRdb has only the in-frame clones, and not every one. The data show some 150,000 clones, around 81% seen once. Sequencing was done on a sample of peripheral blood. The receptors come from a human donor in a cohort sampled during active COVID-19.

The genes are TRBV2 and TRBJ1-2, with a tentative D call TRBD1 (5 bases). The CDR3 contains 14 residues. In germline, CDR1 is SNHLY, CDR2 FYNNEI. Trimming removed 8 bases at V and 6 bases at J, with 19 bases between. CDR3 residues: CASSKKKGVDGYTF. The CDR3 DNA reads as TGTGCCAGCTCCAAGAAAAAAGGGGTTGATGGCTACACCTTC. Complete variable domain (other parts from reference TRBV2 and TRBJ1-2): EPEVTQTPSHQVTQMGQEVILRCVPISNHLYFYWYRQILGQKVEFLVSFYNNEISEKSEIFDDQFSVERPDGSNFTLKIRSTKLEDSAMYFCASSKKKGVDGYTFGSGTRLTVV.

The genes are TRBV6-1 and TRBJ1-1, with D possibly being TRBD1 (5 bases). CDR3 size: 13 residues. V was shortened by 2 bases and J by 5 bases, with 9 bases between the two germline ends. Germline V gene lookup returns CDR1 MNHNS and CDR2 SASEGT. The CDR3 protein is CASSERQGTEAFF. As DNA, the CDR3 is TGTGCCAGCAGTGAACGGCAGGGTACTGAAGCTTTCTTT.

This chain uses TRBV6-5 with TRBJ2-1; 10 bases are shared with TRBD1. The CDR3 extends over 16 amino acids. V was pared by 0 bases and J by 6 bases, with 5 bases of the junction left unmatched. Germline V gives CDR1 MNHEY, CDR2 SVGAGI. In DNA form, the CDR3 reads TGTGCCAGCAGTTACTCGACAGGGGGCAAGAGCAATGAGCAGTTCTTC. The encoded protein is CASSYSTGGKSNEQFF.